This T cell receptor beta chain comes out of a study of blood T cell repertoires in COVID-19 (dated by TCRdb to about 2020). Looking at the study overall: Samples covering the acute and convalescent phases of COVID-19 were provided by collaborators in the United States, Italy and Spain. The prospective study material was composed of cDNA or gDNA derived from T cells, B-cell-depleted T cells, or PBMCs. Deeply sampled blood TCRbeta repertoires from subjects exposed to, actively infected with, or recovered from COVID-19 were included in the dataset. The repertoires were released in a freely available public database intended as a resource for research on the immune response to SARS-CoV-2. The samples were drawn from the first 160 participants of the ongoing ImmuneRACE study and from 950 to 1,500 subjects provided by 6 global collaborators. Sample metadata almost always included a de-identified subject ID, COVID-19 status, age in years and sex. Where HLA class I and class II types were available, the types were taken from metadata supplied by the sample provider, not from assay-based typing.

Collaborating institutions collected whole blood in K2EDTA tubes following their own protocols. For TCRbeta analysis, collaborators shipped samples as frozen whole blood, isolated PBMCs, or DNA extracted from either of those sample types. TCRbeta CDR3 regions were amplified from genomic DNA by means of the immunoSEQ Assay, a bias-controlled multiplex PCR. Processing in the source paper ran as follows. The number of nucleated cells in each sample was estimated by amplification of reference gene primers within the assay. To quantify the absolute abundance of each unique TCRbeta CDR3 rearrangement, sequence reads were collapsed and filtered. For each sample, productive Simpson clonality was calculated by taking the square root of Simpson's diversity index across productive rearrangements. TCRdb took over this immuneACCESS table, retaining in-frame rearrangements with V and J assigned. Such tables are incomplete; in checked studies, under half of the missing clones stem from an unresolved V gene, and the remainder is unexplained. V and J calls and clone size are given by that table; D and trimming were obtained from the DNA. Counted in this sample were more than 75,000 clones; about 91% of them appeared once. Roughly 8.1% of the sample is in the top ten clones.

On this clone: Its antigen remains undetermined. No base quality information exists; no much larger clone differs at one position.

The CDR3 sequence holds 14 residues, the cysteine and phenylalanine included. Left in the record is the CDR3 DNA by itself, 42 bases read in frame from the first base. The V end loses 5 bases and the J end loses 2 bases, and a stretch of 13 bases separates them. The germline V gene encodes CDR1 MNHEY and CDR2 SMNVEV (reference sequence). Overall results and qualifications from the work: How much clinical and demographic metadata was included differed by source and by participant, and the metadata was provided uncurated.

The chain joins TRBV27 to TRBJ2-7, with an unclear D gene assignment. The sample consisted of peripheral blood. The sequence was obtained from a woman aged 70-85 years with acute or convalescent COVID-19. The base sequence is TGTGCCAGCAGTCCTCCAACGCCTACCTACGAGCAGTACTTC. The resulting protein is CASSPPTPTYEQYF.